Sequencing of this T cell receptor beta chain was carried out in a study of shared clonotypes between healthy human individuals. The wider study: Each donor had three CD4 naive, three CD4 memory, two CD8 naive and one CD8 memory plate.

About this clone: Its specificity is unknown.

In the CD4+ fraction, cells were divided into CD45RA+ naive and CD45RA-negative memory subsets. Sequencing used immunoSEQ multiplex PCR; TCRdb keeps in-frame clones, though not all of them. The sample lists about 1.5 million clones, about 98% occurring once. CDR3 length: 15 residues. Germline CDR1 and CDR2: SGDLS and YYNGEE. After removal of 0 bases from V and 6 bases from J, the junction contained 5 bases not matched to a gene. Study-level results: The researchers took only blood, and tissue repertoires probably look different.

The receptor was isolated from a man between 25 and 39 years old in good health. The chain employs TRBV9 and TRBJ2-7; TRBD1 matches 11 bases. The sequencing input was naive CD4+ T cells sorted from blood. The sample's subset: CD45RA+ positively selected. CDR3 amino acids: CASSVGGDRGFEQYF. DNA for the CDR3: TGTGCCAGCAGCGTAGGAGGGGACAGGGGGTTCGAGCAGTACTTC.